Listed below are T cell receptor beta chains from one sample, sequenced in a study of blood T cell repertoires in COVID-19. Assay used: immunoSEQ multiplex PCR; TCRdb lists only in-frame clones, some missing. The data contain about 50,000 clones, around 82% of them singletons. Sequenced material: peripheral blood. The receptors were sampled from a human donor in a cohort sampled during active COVID-19. Each CDR3 is given with its conserved first and last residue. Each record gives: V gene, D gene, J gene, CDR3 protein. The D gene is left open where the match is weak.

TRBV28	NA	TRBJ1-5	CASSLSGSNQPQHF
TRBV5-4	TRBD1	TRBJ1-2	CASSSSVGQGAWGYTF
TRBV9	NA	TRBJ1-3	CASSRGSGNTIYF
TRBV3-1/TRBV3-2	NA	TRBJ2-7	CASSQFHPLSGNIVGQYF
TRBV7-9	NA	TRBJ2-3	CASSPGQRAHTDTQYF
TRBV6-5	NA	TRBJ1-2	CASTQAGGHYGYTF
TRBV6-6	TRBD2	TRBJ2-2	CASRSGGTGELFF
TRBV5-6	NA	TRBJ1-3	CASSLGAGSGNTIYF
TRBV30	TRBD1	TRBJ1-1	CAWSTKTGAPEAFF
TRBV28	TRBD2	TRBJ2-5	CASGLAAQETQYF
TRBV5-5	TRBD1	TRBJ1-1	CASSPGQANTEAFF
TRBV5-1	TRBD1	TRBJ2-7	CASSRSGTGLGEQYF
TRBV5-1	TRBD2	TRBJ2-3	CASSLSTSGGVTDTQYF
TRBV4-1	TRBD2	TRBJ2-1	CASSRGTSGSNNEQFF
TRBV19	NA	TRBJ1-5	CASPYTISLPINQPQHF
TRBV19	NA	TRBJ2-3	CASRNSDTQYF
TRBV7-9	NA	TRBJ2-1	CASSFMGRQFF
TRBV3-1/TRBV3-2	NA	TRBJ2-5	CASSQVRGSSETQYF
TRBV19	TRBD1	TRBJ1-1	CASNLGQGATAFF
TRBV11-2	NA	TRBJ2-1	CASSFSGNEQFF
TRBV6-5	TRBD1	TRBJ2-2	CASRTGITGELFF
TRBV3-1/TRBV3-2	TRBD1	TRBJ1-2	CASSQSRGSFGYTF
TRBV6-5	NA	TRBJ2-3	CASSRGADTQYF
TRBV19	NA	TRBJ2-3	CASSRTVTDTQYF
TRBV7-6	TRBD2	TRBJ2-1	CASSPSGGAGNEQFF
TRBV24-1	NA	TRBJ2-1	CATSDFRQGINEQFF